These T cell receptor beta chains were read from a single sample in a study of cytomegalovirus exposure and HLA in healthy donors. Repertoires were generated with immunoSEQ multiplex PCR, while TCRdb's copy carries only in-frame clones and drops some. There are about 160,000 clones in the sample; roughly 90% occur only once, and 4.2% lies in the top ten. Sequencing was carried out using PBMCs. Source of these receptors: a man aged 18 to 30 in good health and CMV-seropositive. Each CDR3 is given with its conserved first and last residue. A D gene is named only where the DNA matches it firmly. Clone size is not always given. Where it is, it says once, few, many or a class for expanded clones.

>TRBV4-1|TRBJ2-3|once|19|NA
CASSQGRARGGASTDTQYF
TGCGCCAGCAGCCAAGGGCGCGCGCGGGGCGGGGCTAGCACAGATACGCAGTATTTT
>TRBV11-2|TRBJ2-2|NA|17|TRBD1
CASSYAGTDTYTGELFF
TGTGCCAGCAGCTACGCCGGGACAGACACTTACACCGGGGAGCTGTTTTTT
>TRBV27|TRBJ2-1|NA|14|NA
CASSLQDTYNEQFF
TGTGCCAGCAGTCTACAGGACACTTACAATGAGCAGTTCTTC
>TRBV13|TRBJ2-3|NA|18|NA
CASSPSWGQTGRTDTQYF
TGTGCCAGCAGCCCTAGTTGGGGCCAAACAGGCCGCACAGATACGCAGTATTTT
>TRBV6-1|TRBJ2-7|NA|10|NA
CASSEWGSYF
TGTGCCAGCTCCGAGTGGGGCAGCTACTTC
>TRBV29-1|TRBJ2-1|NA|15|TRBD2
CSVAQGLAGYNEQFF
TGCAGCGTTGCCCAGGGACTAGCGGGGTACAATGAGCAGTTCTTC
>TRBV5-1|TRBJ2-1|NA|19|TRBD2
CASSSPIGKLAGAYNEQFF
TGCGCCAGCAGCTCCCCGATAGGAAAACTAGCGGGAGCCTACAATGAGCAGTTCTTC
>TRBV19|TRBJ2-7|many|14|NA
CASSVRSGGSEQYF
TGTGCCAGTAGTGTACGATCCGGGGGATCCGAGCAGTACTTC
>TRBV5-1|TRBJ2-5|NA|16|NA
CASSLAGMGNQETQYF
TGCGCCAGCAGCTTGGCCGGTATGGGCAACCAAGAGACCCAGTACTTC
>TRBV6-6|TRBJ1-1|NA|14|NA
CASSTTQVNTEAFF
TGTGCCAGCAGTACGACGCAGGTAAACACTGAAGCTTTCTTT
>TRBV6-1|TRBJ2-7|NA|14|TRBD1
CASSTGGFSYEQYF
TGTGCCAGCAGTACAGGGGGATTTTCCTACGAGCAGTACTTC
>TRBV1|TRBJ1-4|NA|21|NA
CTSSPYRPGTKGFATNEKLFF
TGCACCAGCAGCCCTTATAGACCCGGGACAAAGGGGTTTGCAACTAATGAAAAACTGTTTTTT
>TRBV7-9|TRBJ2-1|once|15|NA
CASSPSGTIYNEQFF
TGTGCCAGCAGCCCGTCAGGGACAATCTACAATGAGCAGTTCTTC
>TRBV18|TRBJ2-7|once|14|NA
CASSPSGGSYEQYF
TGTGCCAGCTCACCCTCAGGGGGGTCCTACGAGCAGTACTTC
>TRBV28|TRBJ2-7|NA|17|TRBD1
CASSSFTDPQGGNEQYF
TGTGCCAGCAGTTCCTTTACGGACCCACAGGGGGGCAACGAGCAGTACTTC
>TRBV11-1|TRBJ1-3|NA|15|NA
CASSLYGGDGNTIYF
TGTGCCAGCAGCTTATACGGCGGAGATGGAAACACCATATATTTT
>TRBV9|TRBJ2-3|NA|16|TRBD2
CASSVEAGASTDTQYF
TGTGCCAGCAGCGTAGAAGCGGGGGCTAGCACAGATACGCAGTATTTT
>TRBV2|TRBJ1-2|NA|13|NA
CASSGQLNYGYTF
TGTGCCAGCAGTGGACAGCTCAACTATGGCTACACCTTC
>TRBV12-5|TRBJ2-2|NA|16|NA
CASGLKTGGYTGELFF
TGTGCTAGTGGTTTGAAGACCGGGGGATACACCGGGGAGCTGTTTTTT
>TRBV28|TRBJ2-2|NA|15|TRBD1
CASSSGTGVTGELFF
TGTGCCAGCAGTTCCGGGACAGGGGTAACCGGGGAGCTGTTTTTT
>TRBV28|TRBJ1-2|NA|16|NA
CASNPPGGRANYGYTF
TGTGCCAGCAACCCACCGGGGGGGAGAGCTAACTATGGCTACACCTTC
>TRBV19|TRBJ1-1|NA|14|TRBD1
CAIRGTGKGTEAFF
TGTGCCATAAGGGGGACAGGGAAGGGCACTGAAGCTTTCTTT
>TRBV7-8|TRBJ2-1|NA|16|TRBD2
CASSLVAGLADNEQFF
TGTGCCAGCAGCTTAGTCGCGGGACTAGCGGACAATGAGCAGTTCTTC
>TRBV12-5|TRBJ2-7|NA|17|NA
CASGFPRAQQRMHEQYF
TGTGCTAGTGGTTTCCCCCGAGCGCAGCAGAGGATGCACGAGCAGTACTTC
>TRBV11-3|TRBJ2-3|NA|13|NA
CASSSAGKYTQYF
TGTGCCAGCAGCTCGGCAGGGAAATATACGCAGTATTTT
>TRBV19|TRBJ1-4|NA|14|TRBD1
CASSQRGPNEKLFF
TGTGCCAGTAGTCAGAGGGGGCCTAATGAAAAACTGTTTTTT
>TRBV4-1|TRBJ1-2|NA|16|NA
CASSQDESVGLYGYTF
TGCGCCAGCAGCCAAGATGAATCAGTTGGACTCTATGGCTACACCTTC
>TRBV7-8|TRBJ1-3|NA|14|NA
CASRPQSSGNTIYF
TGTGCCAGCAGACCACAGAGCTCTGGAAACACCATATATTTT
>TRBV30|TRBJ2-7|NA|14|TRBD2
CAWSGDSGRSEQYF
TGTGCCTGGTCCGGAGATAGCGGGAGGTCCGAGCAGTACTTC
>TRBV5-8|TRBJ1-2|NA|13|TRBD1
CASSLDRGYGYTF
TGTGCCAGCAGCTTGGACAGGGGCTATGGCTACACCTTC
>TRBV2|TRBJ1-2|once|16|TRBD1
CASKNVGTGVDYGYTF
TGTGCCAGCAAGAACGTAGGGACAGGGGTAGACTATGGCTACACCTTC
>TRBV28|TRBJ2-2|NA|15|NA
CASSFATRNTGELFF
TGTGCCAGCAGTTTCGCCACTCGGAACACCGGGGAGCTGTTTTTT
>TRBV6-1|TRBJ2-5|NA|14|NA
CASNDGRDGETQYF
TGTGCCAGCAACGATGGGCGGGATGGGGAGACCCAGTACTTC
>TRBV23-1|TRBJ2-7|NA|15|TRBD1
CASSQPRDSLYEQYF
TGCGCCAGCAGTCAGCCCCGGGACAGCCTCTACGAGCAGTACTTC
>TRBV18|TRBJ2-3|NA|12|NA
CASSSRLEAQYF
TGTGCCAGCTCATCTAGACTAGAGGCGCAGTATTTT
>TRBV6-1|TRBJ2-2|NA|14|NA
CASSVGLEAGELFF
TGTGCCAGCAGTGTCGGTTTGGAGGCCGGGGAGCTGTTTTTT
>TRBV5-4|TRBJ1-2|NA|15|TRBD1
CASSLERGRVYGYTF
TGTGCCAGCAGCTTGGAAAGGGGGCGGGTGTATGGCTACACCTTC
>TRBV7-9|TRBJ2-1|NA|16|TRBD1
CASSLHQGALNNEQFF
TGTGCCAGCAGCTTACACCAGGGGGCGTTGAACAATGAGCAGTTCTTC
>TRBV9|TRBJ2-6|once|18|NA
CASSVGGQELSGANVLTF
TGTGCCAGCAGCGTCGGGGGGCAGGAGCTCTCTGGGGCCAACGTCCTGACTTTC
>TRBV19|TRBJ1-1|NA|15|NA
CASSKTGIMNTEAFF
TGTGCCAGTAGTAAGACAGGTATCATGAACACTGAAGCTTTCTTT
>TRBV5-4|TRBJ2-1|NA|17|NA
CASSLSLAGQTRDEQFF
TGTGCCAGCAGCTTGAGCTTAGCGGGACAGACTAGGGATGAGCAGTTCTTC
>TRBV5-1|TRBJ2-7|NA|17|TRBD2
CASSLRSSGTVGYEQYF
TGCGCCAGCAGCTTAAGATCTAGCGGGACCGTCGGATACGAGCAGTACTTC
>TRBV29-1|TRBJ2-1|once|15|TRBD1
CSVNAGTGGFNEQFF
TGCAGCGTGAATGCCGGGACAGGGGGCTTCAATGAGCAGTTCTTC
>TRBV7-8|TRBJ1-2|NA|13|NA
CASSPTGPYGYTF
TGTGCCAGCAGCCCCACAGGTCCCTATGGCTACACCTTC
>TRBV5-6|TRBJ2-7|NA|14|NA
CASSLVANSYEQYF
TGTGCCAGCAGCTTGGTGGCCAATTCCTACGAGCAGTACTTC
>TRBV28|TRBJ2-7|once|15|NA
CASSGWTGTMYEQYF
TGTGCCAGCAGCGGCTGGACAGGGACTATGTACGAGCAGTACTTC
>TRBV5-1|TRBJ2-7|NA|17|TRBD1
CASSLPRTGQFFYEQYF
TGCGCCAGCAGCTTGCCAAGGACAGGGCAATTTTTCTACGAGCAGTACTTC
>TRBV4-1|TRBJ2-5|NA|18|TRBD1
CASSQDRPAGGVSGTQYF
TGCGCCAGCAGCCAAGATAGGCCAGCAGGGGGTGTTTCGGGGACCCAGTACTTC
>TRBV7-3|TRBJ2-5|NA|16|TRBD2
CASSPWTSGRQETQYF
TGTGCCAGCAGCCCATGGACTAGCGGGAGACAGGAGACCCAGTACTTC
>TRBV6-6|TRBJ2-7|few|16|TRBD2
CASSYSLEREGQEQYF
TGTGCCAGCAGTTACTCATTGGAGCGGGAGGGCCAGGAGCAGTACTTC
>TRBV25-1|TRBJ2-5|NA|18|TRBD1
CASSDWTGEVRVGETQYF
TGTGCCAGCAGTGATTGGACAGGGGAGGTCCGGGTAGGGGAGACCCAGTACTTC
>TRBV7-9|TRBJ1-3|NA|16|NA
CASSSLQGSSGNTIYF
TGTGCCAGCAGCTCATTACAGGGAAGCTCTGGAAACACCATATATTTT